These 25 T cell receptor beta chains were all obtained from the same sample, sequenced in a study of T cells in Graves' hyperthyroidism and ophthalmopathy (dated 2019 in TCRdb). The library was produced with multiplex PCR. The data were produced on an Illumina HiSeq 2000. The TCR beta CDR3 regions were amplified from RNA transcripts. The TCR CDR3 was subjected to a first round of RT-PCR using the HTBI primer set and the Qiagen OneStep RT-PCR kit. The public reads were reprocessed in TCRdb via fastp at Q25 and MiXCR, keeping in-frame beta chains. Rows with one shared CDR3 protein collapse into an entry with the most common genes and DNA. The sample table records 300,000 to 350,000 distinct CDR3 sequences; more than 11% of these occur just once. Around 23% of the sample rests with the top ten. Sequences were obtained from blood. These receptors were obtained from a woman between 25 and 40 years old with Graves' hyperthyroidism.

This clonotype showed up many times. The chain recombines TRBV11-1 with TRBJ2-7, with 9 nucleotides matching TRBD1. CDR3 length: 15 residues. The trim removed 4 bases at V and 4 bases at J, leaving 8 bases unmatched. In germline, CDR1 is SGHAT, CDR2 FQDESV (reference sequence). CDR3 residues: CASSYLGTGTYEQYF. DNA for the CDR3: TGTGCCAGCAGCTATCTCGGGACAGGGACGTACGAGCAGTACTTC. The full variable domain, with the rest looked up from reference TRBV11-1 and TRBJ2-7, is EAEVAQSPRYKITEKSQAVAFWCDPISGHATLYWYRQILGQGPELLVQFQDESVVDDSQLPKDRFSAERLKGVDSTLKIQPAELGDSAMYLCASSYLGTGTYEQYFGPGTRLTVT.

In its sample, this clonotype was seen many times. The chain couples TRBV30 to TRBJ1-5, with 7 bases lining up with TRBD1. Germline CDR1 is GTSNPN and CDR2 is SVGIG (reference sequence). This CDR3 comprises 13 residues. The trim removed 4 bases at V and 3 bases at J, leaving 3 bases unmatched. CDR3: CAWNRGVNQPQHF. The CDR3 nucleotides read TGTGCCTGGAACAGGGGTGTCAATCAGCCCCAGCATTTT.

This clonotype was seen ten or more times. The chain links TRBV28 to TRBJ1-4, with D possibly matching TRBD1 (6 bases). Trimming took off 2 bases at V and 12 bases at J, with 16 bases between the two ends. The CDR3 runs to 14 residues. The germline CDR1 and CDR2 sequences are MDHEN and SYDVKM. CDR3 in DNA: TGTGCCAGCAGTTTAGCATTTCTATCAGGGGAACTGTTTTTT. Amino acids: CASSLAFLSGELFF.

This clonotype showed up many times. The CDR3 nucleotides are TGCAGTGCTATGGGGACGCGCGGCTACACCTTC. Translation: CSAMGTRGYTF. The chain joins TRBV20-1 to TRBJ1-2, with TRBD1 as a possible D gene (5 bases). V dropped 4 bases and J dropped 8 bases, with 11 bases sitting between them. The CDR3 is 11 amino acids. Germline-derived CDR1 and CDR2 are DFQATT and SNEGSKA (reference sequence).

The V gene is TRBV6-1, the J gene TRBJ1-2, with 7 bases that match TRBD1. V lost 6 bases and J lost 8; bases outside the gene matches: 6. Germline CDR1 reads MNHNS; CDR2 reads SASEGT. The CDR3 contains 12 residues. For the CDR3, the DNA is TGTGCCAGCAGACCGACAGGGAGCGGCTACACCTTC. This codes for CASRPTGSGYTF.

This clonotype was observed a few times. The chain combines TRBV3-1 with TRBJ2-2; tentative D call: TRBD2 (5 bases). CDR3 length: 15 amino acids. V was cut by 1 base and J by 3 bases, with 9 bases left in between. The germline gives CDR1 LGHDT, CDR2 YNNKEL (reference sequence). The CDR3 sequence is CASSQGTGYTGELFF. The CDR3 DNA follows: TGTGCCAGCAGCCAAGGGACGGGGTACACCGGGGAGCTGTTTTTT. The full variable domain, with the rest looked up from reference TRBV3-1 and TRBJ2-2, is DTAVSQTPKYLVTQMGNDKSIKCEQNLGHDTMYWYKQDSKKFLKIMFSYNNKELIINETVPNRFSPKSPDKAHLNLHINSLELGDSAVYFCASSQGTGYTGELFFGEGSRLTVL.

This clonotype was picked up many times. The chain couples TRBV3-1 to TRBJ1-1; D unclear. CDR1 is LGHDT, CDR2 YNNKEL, per germline (reference sequence). CDR3 length: 14 residues. The V and J ends lost 5 bases and 5 bases respectively, with 15 bases between them. CDR3 DNA sequence: TGTGCCAGCAGCGGAGGACGCGGTGGAACTGAAGCTTTCTTT. This codes for CASSGGRGGTEAFF.

The V gene is TRBV18, the J gene TRBJ1-1, with D perhaps TRBD1 (5 bases). Deletions cut 3 bases from V and 0 bases from J, with 17 bases between. Germline CDR1 is KGHSH and CDR2 is LQKENI. There are 17 residues in the CDR3. CDR3 residues: CASSPGGLRGMNTEAFF. The CDR3 bases are TGTGCCAGCTCACCGGGGGGGTTGAGGGGCATGAACACTGAAGCTTTCTTT.

This clonotype has a count of ten or more. The chain combines TRBV25-1 with TRBJ2-3; no clear D. This CDR3 contains 15 residues. The V gene's germline CDR1 is MGHDK and CDR2 SYGVNS. V gave up 7 bases and J gave up 2 bases, with 16 bases separating them. The CDR3 DNA sequence: TGTGCCAGCAACTCGGCATCGTCTATCACAGATACGCAGTATTTT. It is translated as CASNSASSITDTQYF.

Regarding this clonotype: A read error may explain this, as a much larger clone is one base away. The chain employs TRBV3-1 and TRBJ2-1; a weak D match, TRBD1 (5 bases). The CDR3 totals 16 residues. CDR1 is LGHDT, CDR2 YNNKEL, per germline (reference sequence). V gave up 5 bases and J gave up 10 bases, with 24 bases separating them. The CDR3 DNA follows: TGTGCCAGCAGCTTACGCTATCAGGGATTTTACTACGAGCAGTTCTTC. Protein: CASSLRYQGFYYEQFF.

A few counts support this clonotype. Since a much larger clone is just one base distant, this may be a read error. The genes are TRBV10-3 and TRBJ1-5; D not certain. The CDR3 is 14 amino acids. Germline V gene data show CDR1 as ENHRY and CDR2 as SYGVKD. Trimming took 10 bases from V and 0 from J, leaving 13 bases between them. DNA of the CDR3: TGTGCCACCGCAGACACCTATAGCAATCAGCCCCAGCATTTT. It encodes CATADTYSNQPQHF.

This clonotype was seen a handful of times. The rearrangement links TRBV4-1 to TRBJ1-6, with 8 bases identical to TRBD1. Looked up from germline, CDR1 is MGHRA and CDR2 is YSYEKL. The CDR3 consists of 13 residues. After removal of 8 bases from V and 9 bases from J, the junction contained 6 bases not matched to a gene. The CDR3 nucleotides read TGCGCCAGCGGACAGGGCCGAAGTTCACCCCTCCACTTT. Its translation: CASGQGRSSPLHF.

The genes are TRBV20-1 and TRBJ2-3; D possibly corresponds to TRBD2 (5 bases). Between the trimmed V and J ends, which lost 1 base and 6 bases, there was a span of 11 bases. This CDR3 has 13 amino acids. Germline CDR1 and CDR2: DFQATT and SNEGSKA (reference sequence). Here the CDR3 reads CSARATTGDTQYF. CDR3 nucleotide sequence: TGCAGTGCTAGAGCGACCACGGGGGATACGCAGTATTTT.

In DNA form, the CDR3 reads TGCAGTGCTAGAGACTCTAGCGGGGCCAAAAACATTCAGTACTTC. Translation: CSARDSSGAKNIQYF. The chain has TRBV20-1 and TRBJ2-4; the match to TRBD2 covers 8 bases. Germline CDR1 DFQATT, CDR2 SNEGSKA (reference sequence). After removal of 0 bases from V and 1 base from J, the junction contained 2 bases not matched to a gene. This CDR3 is 15 amino acids long.

The J gene is TRBJ1-3, the V gene TRBV7-2; no definite D call. This CDR3 has 15 amino acids. Trimming removed 5 bases at V and 0 bases at J, with 11 bases between. Per germline, CDR1 SGHTA and CDR2 FQGNSA. The CDR3 spells CASSPDVLSGNTIYF. The CDR3 DNA reads as TGTGCCAGCAGCCCCGACGTACTCTCTGGAAACACCATATATTTT.

The CDR3 protein is CASTRPGNSNQPQHF. Written as DNA, the CDR3 is TGTGCCAGCACTCGTCCAGGAAATAGCAATCAGCCCCAGCATTTT. The chain joins TRBV28 to TRBJ1-5, with D unclear. This CDR3 has 15 residues. V was trimmed by 7 bases and J by 0 bases, leaving 13 bases between them. Germline CDR1 and CDR2: MDHEN and SYDVKM.

The chain has TRBV29-1 and TRBJ2-5; a possible D gene is TRBD2 (5 bases). V was trimmed by 4 bases and J by 7 bases, leaving 19 bases between them. The CDR3 runs 14 residues. Germline values: CDR1 SQVTM, CDR2 ANQGSEA. CDR3 protein: CSVVGSGPSGTQYF. The CDR3 DNA reads TGCAGCGTTGTTGGGAGCGGCCCCTCGGGGACCCAGTACTTC.

The chain has TRBV11-1 and TRBJ1-2; tentatively, D is TRBD1 (5 bases). Germline V lookup: CDR1 SGHAT, CDR2 FQDESV (reference sequence). The CDR3 totals 14 residues. Trimming cost V 3 bases and J 2 bases, with 10 bases left between them. CDR3: CASSFSGPNYGYTF. For the CDR3, the DNA is TGTGCCAGCAGCTTTTCGGGACCCAACTATGGCTACACCTTC.

The rearrangement joins TRBV6-1 to TRBJ1-1; D unresolved. Per germline, CDR1 MNHNS and CDR2 SASEGT. The length of the CDR3 is 14 residues. The ends were cut back, 2 bases at V and 4 bases at J, with 11 bases in the middle. CDR3 sequence: CASSESGGSTEAFF. DNA for the CDR3: TGTGCCAGCAGTGAATCCGGAGGAAGCACTGAAGCTTTCTTT.

This clonotype was detected only a few times. The V call is TRBV9, the J call TRBJ2-5; D is perhaps TRBD1 (6 bases). The germline gives CDR1 SGDLS, CDR2 YYNGEE. V was shortened by 4 bases and J by 4 bases, with 23 bases between the two germline ends. The length of the CDR3 is 17 residues. CDR3 sequence reads: CASSPGVSNLMGETQYF. The CDR3 coding sequence is TGTGCCAGCAGCCCAGGGGTCTCTAACCTGATGGGAGAGACCCAGTACTTC.

J is TRBJ1-5 and V is TRBV19; weak D call: TRBD1 (6 bases). Germline V lookup: CDR1 LNHDA, CDR2 SQIVND (reference sequence). The CDR3 loop spans 14 amino acids. V lost 7 bases and J 3 bases, leaving 13 bases between the germline ends. In nucleotides, the CDR3 is TGTGCCAGTACTACAACAGGGTTCAATCAGCCCCAGCATTTT. Translating gives CASTTTGFNQPQHF. Using reference TRBV19 and TRBJ1-5 for the parts outside the CDR3, the full variable domain is DGGITQSPKYLFRKEGQNVTLSCEQNLNHDAMYWYRQDPGQGLRLIYYSQIVNDFQKGDIAEGYSVSREKKESFPLTVTSAQKNPTAFYLCASTTTGFNQPQHFGDGTRLSIL.

This clonotype was seen ten or more times. The chain links TRBV28 to TRBJ2-7; 10 positions match TRBD1. This CDR3 region has 13 residues. Per the germline V gene, CDR1 is MDHEN and CDR2 is SYDVKM. Germline trimming cut 4 bases from V and 5 bases from J; bases unmatched to any gene: 2. The CDR3 is CASSSGTGDEQYF. DNA for the CDR3: TGTGCCAGCAGTTCCGGGACAGGGGACGAGCAGTACTTC.

This clonotype was observed at least ten times. The chain couples TRBV11-2 to TRBJ2-4, with 8 bases lining up with TRBD2. V was clipped by 1 base and J by 6 bases; unmatched bases: 5. The CDR3 spans 15 residues. CDR1 is SGHAT and CDR2 is FQNNGV in the germline V gene. The CDR3 loop reads CASSLGGGRRNIQYF. CDR3 coding DNA: TGTGCCAGCAGCTTAGGGGGCGGGAGGCGAAACATTCAGTACTTC.

The chain employs TRBV3-1 and TRBJ1-5; D gene uncertain. The germline gives CDR1 LGHDT, CDR2 YNNKEL (reference sequence). The CDR3 loop spans 14 amino acids. The V and J ends lost 1 base and 4 bases respectively, with 8 bases between them. CDR3 in DNA: TGTGCCAGCAGCCAAGTCGCGTGGAATCAGCCCCAGCATTTT. Translating gives CASSQVAWNQPQHF. Combining the CDR3 with reference TRBV3-1 and TRBJ1-5 gives the whole variable domain DTAVSQTPKYLVTQMGNDKSIKCEQNLGHDTMYWYKQDSKKFLKIMFSYNNKELIINETVPNRFSPKSPDKAHLNLHINSLELGDSAVYFCASSQVAWNQPQHFGDGTRLSIL.

The chain couples TRBV9 to TRBJ2-3; D gene ambiguous. Germline lookup yields CDR1 SGDLS and CDR2 YYNGEE. CDR3 length equals 15 residues. Trimming took off 3 bases at V and 0 bases at J, with 11 bases between the two ends. CDR3 DNA: TGTGCCAGCAGCGCCCGACACCTAAGCACAGATACGCAGTATTTT. This gives the protein CASSARHLSTDTQYF. Filled out from reference TRBV9 and TRBJ2-3, the complete variable domain reads DSGVTQTPKHLITATGQRVTLRCSPRSGDLSVYWYQQSLDQGLQFLIQYYNGEERAKGNILERFSAQQFPDLHSELNLSSLELGDSALYFCASSARHLSTDTQYFGPGTRLTVL.